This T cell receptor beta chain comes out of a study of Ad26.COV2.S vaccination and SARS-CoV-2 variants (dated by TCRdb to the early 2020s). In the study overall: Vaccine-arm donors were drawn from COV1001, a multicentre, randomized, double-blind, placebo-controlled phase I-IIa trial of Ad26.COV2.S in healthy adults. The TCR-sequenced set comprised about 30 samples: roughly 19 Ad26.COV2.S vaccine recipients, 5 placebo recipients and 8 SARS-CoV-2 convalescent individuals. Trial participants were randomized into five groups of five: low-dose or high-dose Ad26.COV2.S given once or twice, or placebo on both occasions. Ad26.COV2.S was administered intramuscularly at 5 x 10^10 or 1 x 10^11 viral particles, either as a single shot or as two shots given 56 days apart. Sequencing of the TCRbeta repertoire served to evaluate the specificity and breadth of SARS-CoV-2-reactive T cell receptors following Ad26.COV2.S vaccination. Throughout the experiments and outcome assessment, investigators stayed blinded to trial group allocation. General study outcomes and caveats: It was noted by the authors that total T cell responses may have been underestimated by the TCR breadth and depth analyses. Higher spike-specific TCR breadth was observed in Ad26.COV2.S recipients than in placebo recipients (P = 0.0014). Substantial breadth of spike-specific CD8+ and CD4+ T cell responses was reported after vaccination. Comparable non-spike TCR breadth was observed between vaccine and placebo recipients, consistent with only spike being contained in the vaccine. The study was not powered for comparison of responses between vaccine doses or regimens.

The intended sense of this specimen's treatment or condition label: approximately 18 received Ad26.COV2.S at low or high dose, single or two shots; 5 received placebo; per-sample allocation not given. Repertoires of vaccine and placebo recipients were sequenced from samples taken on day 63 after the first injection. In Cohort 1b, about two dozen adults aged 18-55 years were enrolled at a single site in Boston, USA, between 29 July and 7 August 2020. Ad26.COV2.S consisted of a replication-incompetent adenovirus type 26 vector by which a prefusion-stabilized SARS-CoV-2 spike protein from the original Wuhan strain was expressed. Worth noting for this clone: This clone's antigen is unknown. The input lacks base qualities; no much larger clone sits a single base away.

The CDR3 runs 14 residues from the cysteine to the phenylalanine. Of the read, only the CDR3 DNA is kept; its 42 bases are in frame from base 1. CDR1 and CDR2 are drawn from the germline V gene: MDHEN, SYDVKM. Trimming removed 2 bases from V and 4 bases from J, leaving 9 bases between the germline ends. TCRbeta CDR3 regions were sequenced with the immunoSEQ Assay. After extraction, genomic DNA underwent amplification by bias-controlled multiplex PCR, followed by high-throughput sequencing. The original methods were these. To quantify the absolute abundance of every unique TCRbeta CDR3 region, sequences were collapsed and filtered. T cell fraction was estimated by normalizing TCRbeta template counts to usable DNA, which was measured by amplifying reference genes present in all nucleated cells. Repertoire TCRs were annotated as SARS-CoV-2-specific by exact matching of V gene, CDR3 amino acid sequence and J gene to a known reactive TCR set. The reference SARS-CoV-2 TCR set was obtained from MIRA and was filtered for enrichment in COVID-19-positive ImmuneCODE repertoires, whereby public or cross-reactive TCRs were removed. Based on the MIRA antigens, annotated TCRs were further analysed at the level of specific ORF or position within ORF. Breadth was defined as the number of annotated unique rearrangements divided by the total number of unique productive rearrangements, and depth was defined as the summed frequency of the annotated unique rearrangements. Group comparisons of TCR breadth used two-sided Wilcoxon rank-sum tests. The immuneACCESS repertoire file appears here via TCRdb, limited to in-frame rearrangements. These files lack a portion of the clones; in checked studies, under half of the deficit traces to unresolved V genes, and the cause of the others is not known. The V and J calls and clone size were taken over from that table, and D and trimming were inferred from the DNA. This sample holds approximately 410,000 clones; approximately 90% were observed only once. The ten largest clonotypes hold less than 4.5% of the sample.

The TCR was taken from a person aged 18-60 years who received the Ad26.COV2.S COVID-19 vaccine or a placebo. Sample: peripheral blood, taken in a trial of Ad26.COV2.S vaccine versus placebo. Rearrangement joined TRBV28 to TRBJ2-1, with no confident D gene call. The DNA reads TGTGCCAGCAGTTTAAGGAGTGAGTACAATGAGCAGTTCTTC. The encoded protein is CASSLRSEYNEQFF. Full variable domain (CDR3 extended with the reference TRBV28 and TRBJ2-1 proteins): DVKVTQSSRYLVKRTGEKVFLECVQDMDHENMFWYRQDPGLGLRLIYFSYDVKMKEKGDIPEGYSVSREKKERFSLILESASTNQTSMYLCASSLRSEYNEQFFGPGTRLTVL.